One sample yielded the 29 T cell receptor beta chains listed below, sequenced in a study of response to subunit inactivated influenza vaccine. One entry per CDR3 protein, called by TCRdb with MiXCR from the RT-PCR reads. The sample consists of 650,000 to 700,000 distinct CDR3 sequences, roughly 14% of them appearing once. Here the sequenced sample was PBMCs from blood, taken 12 days after vaccination. These receptors came from a man aged 50 to 59 who received an inactivated influenza vaccine.

The chain joins TRBV2 to TRBJ2-5, with D perhaps TRBD1 or TRBD2 (6 bases each). This CDR3 comprises 18 residues. V was trimmed by 5 bases and J by 4 bases, leaving 26 bases between them. The germline V gene encodes CDR1 SNHLY and CDR2 FYNNEI. Written as DNA, the CDR3 is TGTGCCAGCAGTCCGAGGGGGGCCCGGGACGGTGCCATAGAGACCCAGTACTTC. It encodes CASSPRGARDGAIETQYF.

This clonotype has just a few counts. The CDR3: CASSRLAGGFNEQFF. CDR3 sequence (DNA): TGTGCCAGCAGCCGATTAGCGGGGGGGTTCAATGAGCAGTTCTTC. The chain links TRBV3-1 to TRBJ2-1; TRBD2 matches 11 bases. In germline, CDR1 is LGHDT, CDR2 YNNKEL (reference sequence). The CDR3 extends over 15 amino acids. V trimming: 4 bases; J trimming: 6 bases; junction bases outside the gene matches: 5.

The chain couples TRBV28 to TRBJ2-7, with D hard to call. The ends were cut back, 6 bases at V and 0 bases at J, with 18 bases in the middle. Germline V lookup: CDR1 MDHEN, CDR2 SYDVKM. CDR3 length: 16 amino acids. CDR3 sequence: CASSGSLTRSSYEQYF. CDR3 DNA sequence: TGTGCCAGCAGCGGGTCCCTAACCAGGAGCTCCTACGAGCAGTACTTC.

The chain links TRBV21-1 to TRBJ2-6. TRBV21-1 is marked as a pseudogene. The CDR3 is made up of 20 amino acids. CDR3 DNA sequence: TGTGCCAGCAGCAATACCTTCTATAGAGGAAAACGTTGTTTGGCCAACGTCCTGACTTTC. This gives the protein CASSNTFYRGKRCLANVLTF.

V usage is TRBV9 and J usage is TRBJ2-1; D might be TRBD1 or TRBD2, each matching 5 bases. Trimming shortened V by 0 bases and J by 0 bases, and 7 bases separated the two germline ends. This CDR3 contains 15 residues. Germline values: CDR1 SGDLS, CDR2 YYNGEE. The chain's CDR3 is CASSVVGGSYNEQFF. As DNA, the CDR3 is TGTGCCAGCAGCGTAGTTGGGGGCTCCTACAATGAGCAGTTCTTC. The variable domain in full, with the rest retrieved from reference TRBV9 and TRBJ2-1, is DSGVTQTPKHLITATGQRVTLRCSPRSGDLSVYWYQQSLDQGLQFLIQYYNGEERAKGNILERFSAQQFPDLHSELNLSSLELGDSALYFCASSVVGGSYNEQFFGPGTRLTVL.

In this sample, this clonotype turned up many times. This sequence joins TRBV6-5 and TRBJ1-3; a weak D match, TRBD1 (5 bases). V lost 0 bases to trimming and J lost 0 bases, with 18 bases between them. Germline values: CDR1 MNHEY, CDR2 SVGAGI. This CDR3 is 19 amino acids long. The CDR3 DNA reads as TGTGCCAGCAGTTACTCTACTCCGGGACCGTCGAGCTCTGGAAACACCATATATTTT. Its translation: CASSYSTPGPSSSGNTIYF.

The chain carries TRBV27 and TRBJ1-5; D is ambiguous. CDR3 length: 14 residues. Trimming cost V 3 bases and J 2 bases, with 8 bases left between them. Per germline, CDR1 MNHEY and CDR2 SMNVEV (reference sequence). For the CDR3, the DNA is TGTGCCAGCAGTTTGATCTCGGGCAATCAGCCCCAGCATTTT. Its translation: CASSLISGNQPQHF.

Many counts were recorded for this clonotype. V is TRBV4-3 and J is TRBJ1-1; perhaps TRBD1 as D (6 bases). The CDR3 contains 14 residues. Germline CDR1 and CDR2: LGHNA and YSLEER. Deletions cut 5 bases from V and 0 bases from J, with 10 bases between. The CDR3 region has the DNA TGCGCCAGCAGCGCGGGACAAATGAACACTGAAGCTTTCTTT. This gives the protein CASSAGQMNTEAFF.

A few counts support this clonotype. The rearrangement links TRBV20-1 to TRBJ2-7; D remains ambiguous. The length of the CDR3 is 15 residues. Germline values: CDR1 DFQATT, CDR2 SNEGSKA (reference sequence). The V and J ends lost 3 bases and 0 bases respectively, with 15 bases between them. For the CDR3, the DNA is TGCAGTGCTAGGCCCGGCCGCACCAGCTCCTACGAGCAGTACTTC. It specifies CSARPGRTSSYEQYF.

The chain uses TRBV28 and TRBJ1-1; 7 nucleotides agree with TRBD1. The germline V gene has CDR1 MDHEN and CDR2 SYDVKM. V trimming: 5 bases; J trimming: 6 bases; junction bases outside the gene matches: 12. The CDR3 has 15 amino acids. The DNA of the CDR3 is TGTGCCAGCAGTCCGCCGGACAGGCAGGGCGCTGAAGCTTTCTTT. This codes for CASSPPDRQGAEAFF.

The chain has TRBV14 and TRBJ2-2; 11 nucleotides align to TRBD2. The CDR3 extends over 17 amino acids. The germline gives CDR1 SGHDN, CDR2 FVKESK. After removal of 4 bases from V and 0 bases from J, the junction contained 4 bases not matched to a gene. This CDR3 reads CASSPRTSGPNTGELFF. CDR3 coding DNA: TGTGCCAGCAGCCCCAGGACTAGCGGGCCGAACACCGGGGAGCTGTTTTTT. Using reference TRBV14 and TRBJ2-2 for the parts outside the CDR3, the full variable domain is EAGVTQFPSHSVIEKGQTVTLRCDPISGHDNLYWYRRVMGKEIKFLLHFVKESKQDESGMPNNRFLAERTGGTYSTLKVQPAELEDSGVYFCASSPRTSGPNTGELFFGEGSRLTVL.

Concerning this clonotype itself: The junction and the germline gene differ at one end; a read error may be behind it. The genes are TRBV4-1 and TRBJ2-2; TRBD1 or TRBD2 may be the D gene (6 bases each). From germline, CDR1 is MGHRA and CDR2 YSYEKL. The CDR3 loop spans 15 amino acids. The CDR3 sequence is CASSHGGLNSGELFF. The CDR3 region has the DNA TGCGCCAGCAGCCACGGGGGCCTTAACAGCGGGGAGCTGTTTTTT.

This clonotype appeared a few times. The J gene is TRBJ2-3, the V gene TRBV20-1; 14 bases agree with TRBD2. The V and J ends lost 3 bases and 0 bases, in that order; junction bases with no gene match: 5. This CDR3 has 17 residues. CDR1 DFQATT and CDR2 SNEGSKA come from the germline V gene (reference sequence). The CDR3 bases are TGCAGTGCTAGGGGGGGACTAGCGGGAGTGAGCACAGATACGCAGTATTTT. This codes for CSARGGLAGVSTDTQYF.

The genes are TRBV12-3 or TRBV12-4 and TRBJ2-2, with D possibly matching TRBD2 (5 bases). V shed 8 bases and J shed 0 bases, with 10 bases lying between them. The CDR3 totals 14 residues. CDR3 protein: CASGSGTNTGELFF. The CDR3 region has the DNA TGTGCCAGCGGAAGCGGTACGAACACCGGGGAGCTGTTTTTT.

J is TRBJ2-1 and V is TRBV12-3 or TRBV12-4; D tentatively reads TRBD1 or TRBD2 (5 bases each). The CDR3 spans 13 residues. Between the trimmed V and J ends, which lost 5 bases and 15 bases, there was a span of 20 bases. CDR3 nucleotides: TGTGCCAGCAGTATGGGTCGGGGCTCCACTAGGTTCTTC. Translating gives CASSMGRGSTRFF.

The chain carries TRBV5-8 and TRBJ2-3, with D tentatively TRBD1 (5 bases). Trimming left V 2 bases short and J 10 bases short, with 11 bases between. Germline V gene sequence: CDR1 SGHTS, CDR2 YDEGEE. The CDR3 runs 12 residues. DNA of the CDR3: TGTGCCAGCAGCTTCCGACAGCAACCGCAGTATTTT. Translation gives CASSFRQQPQYF.

The V gene is TRBV6-2 or TRBV6-3, the J gene TRBJ2-3; no clear D gene. Germline V gene data show CDR1 as MNHEY and CDR2 as SVGEGT. Trimming removed 2 bases at V and 6 bases at J, with 9 bases between. CDR3 length equals 13 residues. For the CDR3, the DNA is TGTGCCAGCAGTTACCCTACTTGGGATACGCAGTATTTT. This encodes CASSYPTWDTQYF.

This clonotype was seen a few times. The chain recombines TRBV7-2 with TRBJ2-3, with D unresolved. The CDR3 consists of 13 residues. Trimming stripped 7 bases from V and 3 bases from J, with 11 bases between. Germline loops: CDR1 SGHTA, CDR2 FQGNSA. CDR3 in amino acids: CASKPPATDTQYF. In DNA, the CDR3 is TGTGCCAGCAAGCCCCCGGCGACAGATACGCAGTATTTT.

The chain couples TRBV5-1 to TRBJ1-2; D is ambiguous. Trimming removed 0 bases at V and 2 bases at J, with 11 bases between. The CDR3 totals 15 residues. CDR1 is SGHRS and CDR2 is YFSETQ in the germline V gene. The CDR3 DNA reads as TGCGCCAGCAGCTTGGCCAATACCGGGAACTATGGCTACACCTTC. Its protein is CASSLANTGNYGYTF. Using reference TRBV5-1 and TRBJ1-2 for the parts outside the CDR3, the full variable domain is KAGVTQTPRYLIKTRGQQVTLSCSPISGHRSVSWYQQTPGQGLQFLFEYFSETQRNKGNFPGRFSGRQFSNSRSEMNVSTLELGDSALYLCASSLANTGNYGYTFGSGTRLTVV.

V gene TRBV5-1 combines with J gene TRBJ2-5; 7 bases are shared with TRBD2. V was clipped by 4 bases and J by 1 base; unmatched bases: 10. This CDR3 has 16 residues. Germline CDR1 SGHRS, CDR2 YFSETQ. For the CDR3, the DNA is TGCGCCAGCAGCCGTGTCCGCGGGGAGGGCCAAGAGACCCAGTACTTC. It codes for CASSRVRGEGQETQYF. Filled out from reference TRBV5-1 and TRBJ2-5, the complete variable domain reads KAGVTQTPRYLIKTRGQQVTLSCSPISGHRSVSWYQQTPGQGLQFLFEYFSETQRNKGNFPGRFSGRQFSNSRSEMNVSTLELGDSALYLCASSRVRGEGQETQYFGPGTRLLVL.

This chain uses TRBV12-3 or TRBV12-4 with TRBJ2-1; a possible D gene is TRBD2 (5 bases). CDR3 length: 15 amino acids. Deletions cut 8 bases from V and 0 bases from J, with 14 bases between. CDR3 nucleotide sequence: TGTGCCAGCTTACCCGGACTGAGCTCCTACAATGAGCAGTTCTTC. Translated, it gives CASLPGLSSYNEQFF.

The chain joins TRBV10-3 to TRBJ2-6, with 10 positions matching TRBD2. CDR3 length: 16 residues. After removal of 6 bases from V and 0 bases from J, the junction contained 2 bases not matched to a gene. Germline values: CDR1 ENHRY, CDR2 SYGVKD. CDR3 DNA sequence: TGTGCCATCAGGCCTAGCGGGGGCTCTGGGGCCAACGTCCTGACTTTC. Its translation is CAIRPSGGSGANVLTF.

This clonotype was observed a handful of times. The chain links TRBV11-1 to TRBJ1-1, with D maybe TRBD1 (6 bases). V was pared by 5 bases and J by 5 bases, with 30 bases between. CDR3 length: 19 residues. In germline, CDR1 is SGHAT, CDR2 FQDESV (reference sequence). The CDR3 reads CASSPMTGRRRDITTEAFF. CDR3 DNA: TGTGCCAGCAGCCCCATGACAGGACGACGACGTGACATTACTACTGAAGCTTTCTTT.

This clonotype was seen more than once but under ten times. The rearrangement links TRBV5-1 to TRBJ2-3, with 10 bases lining up with TRBD2. The germline V gene has CDR1 SGHRS and CDR2 YFSETQ. This CDR3 region has 16 residues. The V segment lost 0 bases and the J segment 2 bases; nucleotides outside the gene matches: 3. CDR3 DNA: TGCGCCAGCAGCTTGGTACTAGCGGGACCCACAGATACGCAGTATTTT. Its protein product is CASSLVLAGPTDTQYF.

The table lists this clonotype with a few counts. The chain is built from TRBV7-6 and TRBJ2-7; the D gene is possibly TRBD1 (5 bases). The V end was cut by 1 base, the J end by 2 bases, with 9 bases between. The germline CDR1 and CDR2 sequences are SGHVS and FNYEAQ. The length of the CDR3 is 14 residues. The CDR3 sequence is CASSLGGKPYEQYF. CDR3 in DNA: TGTGCCAGCAGCTTAGGGGGCAAGCCCTACGAGCAGTACTTC.

This clonotype appeared a few times. The V gene is TRBV10-3, the J gene TRBJ1-6; perhaps TRBD1 as D (5 bases). The length of the CDR3 is 14 residues. V was trimmed by 4 bases and J by 14 bases, leaving 18 bases between them. Germline V gene lookup returns CDR1 ENHRY and CDR2 SYGVKD. CDR3 region: CAISGKGPLEALHF. The CDR3 nucleotides read TGTGCCATCAGTGGAAAGGGACCCCTCGAGGCCCTCCACTTT.

In its sample, this clonotype was seen once. V usage is TRBV20-1 and J usage is TRBJ1-1, with 8 bases that match TRBD1. The germline V gene encodes CDR1 DFQATT and CDR2 SNEGSKA (reference sequence). CDR3 length: 13 amino acids. The CDR3 sequence is CRQRTGSTTEAFF. The CDR3 bases are TGCCGACAGAGGACAGGGTCTACCACTGAAGCTTTCTTT.

Only a few counts were recorded for this clonotype. The chain has TRBV4-3 and TRBJ2-6; D remains ambiguous. The germline gives CDR1 LGHNA, CDR2 YSLEER. The germline V and J ends were trimmed by 4 bases and 1 base, with 5 bases remaining between them. The CDR3 is 14 amino acids. In DNA, the CDR3 is TGCGCCAGCAGCCCTTGGTCTGGGGCCAACGTCCTGACTTTC. Protein sequence: CASSPWSGANVLTF.

The V and J genes are TRBV6-5 and TRBJ2-3; D is undetermined. The CDR3 loop spans 13 amino acids. CDR1 is MNHEY and CDR2 is SVGAGI in the germline V gene. V dropped 2 bases and J dropped 4 bases, with 7 bases sitting between them. The CDR3 coding sequence is TGTGCCAGCAGTTACGGCCGATCAGATACGCAGTATTTT. Amino acids: CASSYGRSDTQYF.